This TCR beta chain was sequenced in a study of CD4 T cells in relation to SARS-CoV-2 and coronaviruses (dated by TCRdb to about 2021). Study-wide context: Shared crossreactive spike epitopes were mapped to their HLA restriction using patient-derived lymphoblastoid cell lines. For other donors in the study, expansion assays were sequenced with a different, Illumina-based TCR-beta assay. The Adaptive Biotechnologies TCR-sequencing kit was used to sequence samples from three pre-COVID donors and the naive versus memory experiments, while other data came from Illumina-based sequencing. The study assessed, at the TCR clonotype level, memory CD4+ T cell crossreactivity between SARS-CoV-2 and common cold coronavirus spike proteins.

CD4+ T cells from unexposed donors were collected before the COVID-19 pandemic (2011-2018). Naive and memory CD4+ T cells were separated from cryopreserved PBMCs by CD4 enrichment followed by EasySep naive CD4+ T cell enrichment. Leukapheresis product for the unexposed donors was purchased commercially. PBMCs were isolated from leukapheresis product or whole blood by Ficoll-Paque PLUS gradient centrifugation. PBMCs were either used fresh in the expansion assay or cryopreserved at -140 degrees C. The QIAamp Micro DNA Kit was used to extract genomic DNA from the CD4+ T cells. DNA from uncultured naive and memory CD4+ T cells underwent immunoSEQ TCR-beta sequencing at deep resolution. The source study handled its data this way. During preprocessing, nonproductive sequences were removed, as were CDR3s that did not start with C, did not end with F or W, or were shorter than 7 amino acids. Cultured and uncultured naive and memory CD4+ repertoires were searched for previously identified spike- and CEF-reactive CDR3s. CDR3 homology was quantified as pairwise Levenshtein distance, calculated with the stringdist R package after three terminal residues were trimmed from each end. TCRdb obtained this table from immuneACCESS and retained in-frame rearrangements with V and J assigned. These tables miss some clones; where compared with another copy, unresolved V genes account for less than half of the shortfall, and the remainder is unexplained. V, J and clone size are those of that table, while D and trimming were read from the DNA. The sample has about 64,000 clones on record, about 95% of them singletons. The ten largest make up around 0.13% of the sample.

What the work shows at the level of the full study, not this receptor alone: Pre-pandemic and post-infection samples were not both contributed by any donor, so tracing of the source of pre-existing responses was limited. Crossreactivity analysis centred on spike protein, so crossreactivity against other viral proteins was not assessed. Crossreactive clones showed significantly weaker SARS-CoV-2-driven expansion than monoreactive clones, consistent with antigenic imprinting. Sequencing of naive versus memory cells indicated that the assay detects memory recall responses, not primary responses primed during culture. Roughly 67% of donors had memory CD4+ clonotypes that crossrecognized SARS-CoV-2 and at least one common cold coronavirus spike. The study was constrained by small numbers of patients and of tested TCRs.

Relative to germline, V is 5 bases shorter and J is 4 bases shorter, with 17 bases between their ends. Including the terminal cysteine and phenylalanine, the CDR3 comprises 15 residues. This entry keeps only the CDR3 DNA: 45 bases, framed from base 1. As encoded in the germline V gene, CDR1 is SGHTA while CDR2 is FQGTGA. About this clone: What this receptor recognizes is not known. Per-base qualities were not stored, and no clone one base away is much larger.

The receptor was isolated from a human donor in good health. Material for sequencing was naive CD4+ T cells from PBMCs. The cell subset or site tag for this specimen amounts to: naive CD4+ T cells isolated by negative enrichment. This chain is built from TRBV7-3 and TRBJ1-1, with the D gene not clear enough to name. The nucleotide sequence is given as TGTGCCAGCAGCCCATCAGAGAGGAGGATCACTGAAGCTTTCTTT. The resulting protein is CASSPSERRITEAFF. The full variable domain, completed from the reference TRBV7-3 and TRBJ1-1 proteins outside the CDR3, reads GAGVSQTPSNKVTEKGKYVELRCDPISGHTALYWYRQSLGQGPEFLIYFQGTGAADDSGLPNDRFFAVRPEGSVSTLKIQRTERGDSAVYLCASSPSERRITEAFFGQGTRLTVV.